One and the same sample provided the 18 T cell receptor beta chains below, sequenced in a study of control samples from healthy donors and cancer patients. This table comes from immunoSEQ multiplex PCR, and its TCRdb copy is limited to in-frame clones, with some not included. This table has 90,000 or so clones, around four fifths appearing once. Sequencing used blood. The receptor source for this set is a man aged 25 to 45 in good health.

The rearrangement uses TRBV5-1 and TRBJ2-2, with D tentatively TRBD1 (5 bases). V lost 1 base and J 7 bases, leaving 5 bases between the germline ends. The CDR3 has 12 amino acids. Germline assignment: CDR1 SGHRS and CDR2 YFSETQ. In DNA, the CDR3 is TGCGCCAGCAGCTTGAGGGGCGGGGAGCTGTTTTTT. Translated: CASSLRGGELFF.

The rearrangement uses TRBV10-1 and TRBJ2-2; no firm D call. V was clipped by 2 bases and J by 1 base, with 8 bases between them. This CDR3 is built from 15 residues. The germline CDR1 and CDR2 sequences are WNHNN and SYGVQD (reference sequence). In DNA, the CDR3 is TGCGCCAGCAGTGAGGCCACCTTGAACACCGGGGAGCTGTTTTTT. As protein: CASSEATLNTGELFF.

The chain recombines TRBV10-2 with TRBJ2-1, with D maybe TRBD2 (5 bases). The CDR3 spans 13 residues. CDR1 is WSHSY and CDR2 is SAAADI in the germline V gene. V lost 6 bases and J 3 bases, leaving 9 bases between the germline ends. CDR3 protein: CASRDGNYNEQFF. The CDR3 nucleotides read TGCGCCAGCAGGGACGGGAACTACAATGAGCAGTTCTTC.

The V gene is TRBV28, the J gene TRBJ1-5; TRBD1 is a possible D gene (6 bases). Germline CDR1 MDHEN, CDR2 SYDVKM. V lost 5 bases, J lost 1 base, and 15 bases lay in between. The CDR3 is 16 amino acids. The CDR3 protein is CASSPEGHRSNQPQHF. CDR3 sequence (DNA): TGTGCCAGCAGTCCCGAGGGACATCGGAGCAATCAGCCCCAGCATTTT.

The V call is TRBV3-1 (or the pseudogene TRBV3-2), the J call TRBJ1-1; D remains unclear. This CDR3 is 12 amino acids long. The germline gives CDR1 LGHDT, CDR2 YNNKEL (reference sequence). Trimming cost V 2 bases and J 8 bases, with 9 bases left between them. Written as DNA, the CDR3 is TGTGCCAGCAGCCAACCTCCCAGCGAAGCTTTCTTT. Protein sequence: CASSQPPSEAFF.

V gene TRBV28 combines with J gene TRBJ2-1, with TRBD2 as a possible D gene (7 bases). This CDR3 has 14 residues. V was shortened by 8 bases and J by 8 bases, with 19 bases between the two germline ends. In germline, CDR1 is MDHEN, CDR2 SYDVKM. The CDR3 loop reads CASRSGGRIDEQFF. In DNA form, the CDR3 reads TGTGCCAGCCGCTCGGGGGGCCGGATTGATGAGCAGTTCTTC.

V gene TRBV3-1 (or the pseudogene TRBV3-2) combines with J gene TRBJ1-2; TRBD1 matches at 9 bases. V lost 2 bases, J lost 6 bases, and 13 bases stayed unmatched. The germline V gene encodes CDR1 LGHDT and CDR2 YNNKEL (reference sequence). CDR3 length: 17 residues. DNA of the CDR3: TGTGCCAGCAGCCAACGACCCGGGACAGGGAGGGACGATGGCTACACCTTC. Amino acids: CASSQRPGTGRDDGYTF.

The chain carries TRBV9 and TRBJ1-1, with D maybe TRBD1 (6 bases). The CDR3 has 13 amino acids. CDR1 is SGDLS, CDR2 YYNGEE, per germline. Trimming stripped 3 bases from V and 3 bases from J, with 9 bases between. In DNA, the CDR3 is TGTGCCAGCAGCGGGTCAGGGGACACTGAAGCTTTCTTT. This encodes CASSGSGDTEAFF.

J is TRBJ1-3 and V is TRBV7-8; 8 bases are shared with TRBD1. CDR1 is SGHVS and CDR2 is FQNEAQ in the germline V gene. V gave up 0 bases and J gave up 4 bases; unmatched junction bases: 5. CDR3 length equals 16 residues. DNA for the CDR3: TGTGCCAGCAGCTTAGCTGGACAGGGAGGAGGAAACACCATATATTTT. Translated: CASSLAGQGGGNTIYF.

Concerning this clone itself: Other nucleotide sequences from this sample produce the same CDR3. The rearrangement joins TRBV9 to TRBJ2-2; D is unclear. V was trimmed by 0 bases and J by 5 bases, leaving 5 bases between them. CDR3 length equals 13 residues. Germline V gives CDR1 SGDLS, CDR2 YYNGEE. The CDR3 here is CASSVVGTGELFF. DNA of the CDR3: TGTGCCAGCAGCGTAGTCGGGACCGGGGAGCTGTTTTTT.

The chain joins TRBV5-8 to TRBJ2-1, with 8 bases aligning to TRBD2. The CDR3 runs to 17 residues. Trimming removed 4 bases from V and 3 bases from J; junction bases left unmatched: 12. Looked up from germline, CDR1 is SGHTS and CDR2 is YDEGEE. The CDR3 loop is CASSLLGLAGLYNEQFF. As DNA, the CDR3 is TGTGCCAGCAGCCTCCTCGGACTAGCTGGACTCTACAATGAGCAGTTCTTC.

The CDR3 is CASSGTPRHTDTQYF. DNA for the CDR3: TGTGCCAGCAGCGGGACCCCCCGACATACAGATACGCAGTATTTT. The chain carries TRBV2 and TRBJ2-3; D is possibly TRBD1 or TRBD2 (5 bases each). Germline V gene lookup returns CDR1 SNHLY and CDR2 FYNNEI. This CDR3 has 15 residues. V gave up 6 bases and J gave up 3 bases, with 16 bases separating them.

The J gene is TRBJ1-4, the V gene TRBV7-2, with D hard to call. In germline, CDR1 is SGHTA, CDR2 FQGNSA. The CDR3 extends over 15 amino acids. The V gene lost 1 base and the J gene lost 4 bases, with 10 bases spanning the gap. The CDR3 nucleotides read TGTGCCAGCAGCTTAGGGGCGGCACTTAATGAAAAACTGTTTTTT. Protein product: CASSLGAALNEKLFF.

J is TRBJ1-5 and V is TRBV2; D perhaps matches TRBD1 (5 bases). The germline V gene encodes CDR1 SNHLY and CDR2 FYNNEI. The CDR3 spans 13 residues. Trimming removed 4 bases from V and 5 bases from J, with 9 bases in between. For the CDR3, the DNA is TGTGCCAGCAGTGCGGGGGTGGATCAGCCCCAGCATTTT. Protein product: CASSAGVDQPQHF.

This clone was found a few times. V gene TRBV7-3 combines with J gene TRBJ2-1; 9 nucleotides match TRBD2. V was clipped by 2 bases and J by 9 bases; unmatched bases: 5. Germline V lookup: CDR1 SGHTA, CDR2 FQGTGA. CDR3 length equals 14 residues. In DNA form, the CDR3 reads TGTGCCAGCAGCTTAGCGGGGGGGCCTCTTGAGCAGTTCTTC. This gives the protein CASSLAGGPLEQFF.

This chain connects TRBV5-5 to TRBJ2-7; 8 bases map to TRBD1. The V segment lost 2 bases and the J segment 1 base; nucleotides outside the gene matches: 8. Looked up from germline, CDR1 is SGHKS and CDR2 is YYEKEE (reference sequence). The CDR3 covers 16 residues. The CDR3 DNA follows: TGTGCCAGCAGCTTTCCTAAGGGGACAGGATCCTACGAGCAGTACTTC. Protein sequence: CASSFPKGTGSYEQYF.

This chain links TRBV7-2 with TRBJ2-7; D is possibly TRBD1 (6 bases). Trimming removed 4 bases from V and 1 base from J, with 8 bases in between. The CDR3 is 13 residues long. Per germline, CDR1 SGHTA and CDR2 FQGNSA. The CDR3 reads CASSYRASYEQYF. CDR3 nucleotide sequence: TGTGCCAGCAGCTACAGGGCGTCCTACGAGCAGTACTTC.

CDR3 amino acids: CASSEHTGDYGYTF. As DNA, the CDR3 is TGTGCCAGCAGCGAACATACAGGGGACTATGGCTACACCTTC. The V and J genes are TRBV3-1 (or the pseudogene TRBV3-2) and TRBJ1-2; TRBD1 matches 7 bases. Germline V gene sequence: CDR1 LGHDT, CDR2 YNNKEL (reference sequence). The CDR3 is made up of 14 amino acids. The junction had 6 bases not matched to a gene; V was cut back by 5 bases and J by 3 bases.